The rows below give T cell receptor beta chains drawn from one sample of a study of shared clonotypes between healthy human individuals. Measured with immunoSEQ multiplex PCR; TCRdb has only the in-frame clones, and not every one. The sample includes roughly 810,000 clones, approximately 97% seen only once; the top ten take about 0.25%. Sequencing was carried out using naive CD8+ T cells sorted from blood. These receptors came from a man aged 25-45 years in good health. The CDR3 runs from the conserved cysteine through the conserved F or W. D genes are given only for firm matches. Expanded clones get a size class; other rows say once, few or many, or leave the size out.

j_call clone_size v_call d_call cdr3_aa cdr3_nt
TRBJ2-7 - TRBV15 TRBD2 CATSRDRTSGYEQYF TGTGCCACCAGCAGAGATCGGACTAGCGGCTACGAGCAGTACTTC
TRBJ2-1 - TRBV19 - CASSRGEPGYAGMRQFF TGTGCCAGTAGTAGGGGAGAGCCCGGATATGCGGGTATGCGGCAGTTCTTC
TRBJ2-1 - TRBV10-3 - CAISEATRGGDEQFF TGTGCCATCAGTGAGGCGACTAGGGGGGGCGATGAGCAGTTCTTC
TRBJ2-7 - TRBV19 - CASSILPGYEQYF TGTGCCAGTAGTATTCTCCCGGGCTACGAGCAGTACTTC
TRBJ2-2 - TRBV27 - CASSPYPGLAENTGELFF TGTGCCAGCAGTCCCTATCCCGGGTTAGCGGAGAACACCGGGGAGCTGTTTTTT
TRBJ2-2 - TRBV5-4 - CASSWGLNTGELFF TGTGCCAGCAGCTGGGGACTTAACACCGGGGAGCTGTTTTTT
TRBJ2-1 - TRBV7-6 - CASSLARSGWNDNEQFF TGTGCCAGCAGCTTAGCAAGGAGCGGGTGGAACGACAATGAGCAGTTCTTC
TRBJ2-1 - TRBV6-1 TRBD1 CASSDRDSSYNEQFF TGTGCCAGCAGTGACCGGGACAGCTCCTACAATGAGCAGTTCTTC
TRBJ1-2 once TRBV29-1 - CSVTPRGYNYGYTF TGCAGCGTAACCCCCCGGGGCTATAACTATGGCTACACCTTC
TRBJ2-7 - TRBV7-9 - CAGLGQSYEQYF TGTGCCGGCCTGGGACAAAGCTACGAGCAGTACTTC
TRBJ1-1 once TRBV6-5 - CASSYTGVTEAFF TGTGCCAGCAGTTACACAGGCGTCACTGAAGCTTTCTTT